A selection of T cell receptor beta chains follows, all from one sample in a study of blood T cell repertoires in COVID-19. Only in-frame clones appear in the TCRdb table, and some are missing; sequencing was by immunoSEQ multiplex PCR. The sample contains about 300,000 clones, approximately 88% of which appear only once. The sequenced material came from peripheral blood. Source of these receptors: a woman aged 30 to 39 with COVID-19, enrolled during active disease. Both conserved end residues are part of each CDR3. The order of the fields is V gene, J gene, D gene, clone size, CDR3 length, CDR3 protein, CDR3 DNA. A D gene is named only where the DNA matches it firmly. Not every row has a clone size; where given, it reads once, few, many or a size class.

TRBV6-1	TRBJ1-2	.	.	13	CASSEEGIHGYTF	TGTGCCAGCAGTGAAGAGGGGATACATGGCTACACCTTC
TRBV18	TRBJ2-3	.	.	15	CASSPRRGVMDTQYF	TGTGCCAGCTCACCTAGGAGGGGCGTTATGGATACGCAGTATTTT
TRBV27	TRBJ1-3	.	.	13	CASGIDSGNTIYF	TGTGCCAGCGGCATCGATTCTGGAAACACCATATATTTT
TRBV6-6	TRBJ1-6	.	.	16	CASGAPGRTYNSPLHF	TGTGCCAGCGGGGCCCCAGGGAGGACCTATAATTCACCCCTCCACTTT
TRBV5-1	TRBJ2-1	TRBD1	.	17	CASSSIQGKGFEDEQFF	TGCGCCAGCAGCTCGATACAGGGGAAAGGTTTCGAGGATGAGCAGTTCTTC
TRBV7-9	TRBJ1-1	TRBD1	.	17	CASSLGRDRGLNTEAFF	TGTGCCAGCAGCTTAGGCAGGGACAGGGGCCTGAACACTGAAGCTTTCTTT
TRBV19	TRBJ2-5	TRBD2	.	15	CASSIGASGGETQYF	TGTGCCAGTAGTATAGGTGCTAGCGGGGGAGAGACCCAGTACTTC
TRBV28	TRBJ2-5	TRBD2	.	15	CASSATSGGIWTQYF	TGTGCCAGCAGCGCAACTAGCGGCGGGATTTGGACCCAGTACTTC
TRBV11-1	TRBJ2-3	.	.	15	CASSLRQAGPDTQYF	TGTGCCAGCAGCTTAAGGCAGGCGGGCCCAGATACGCAGTATTTT
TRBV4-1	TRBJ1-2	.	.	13	CASSQGTSYGYTF	TGCGCCAGCAGCCAAGGTACGAGTTATGGCTACACCTTC
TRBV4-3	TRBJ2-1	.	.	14	CASSLMLGLNEQFF	TGCGCCAGCAGCCTAATGCTGGGGCTCAATGAGCAGTTCTTC
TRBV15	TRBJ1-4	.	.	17	CATSRDLGSPTNEKLFF	TGTGCCACCAGCAGAGATTTGGGCAGTCCAACTAATGAAAAACTGTTTTTT
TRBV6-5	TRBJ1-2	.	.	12	CATDGQPYGYTF	TGTGCCACCGACGGACAGCCCTATGGCTACACCTTC
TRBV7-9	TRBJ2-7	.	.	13	CASSLAQFYEQYF	TGTGCCAGCAGCTTAGCTCAGTTCTACGAGCAGTACTTC
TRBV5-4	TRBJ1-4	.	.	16	CASSLETDATNEKLFF	TGTGCCAGCAGCTTGGAAACAGACGCAACTAATGAAAAACTGTTTTTT
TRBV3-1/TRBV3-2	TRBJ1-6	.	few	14	CASSHLPATSPLHF	TGTGCCAGCAGCCACCTACCCGCTACGTCACCCCTCCACTTT
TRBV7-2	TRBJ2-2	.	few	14	CASSLTSSTGELFF	TGTGCCAGCAGCTTAACTAGCAGCACCGGGGAGCTGTTTTTT
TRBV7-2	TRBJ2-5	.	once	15	CASSLASHRGETQYF	TGTGCCAGCAGCTTAGCGAGTCATAGAGGGGAGACCCAGTACTTC
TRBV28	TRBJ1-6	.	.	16	CASTEEISSYNSPLHF	TGTGCCAGCACCGAGGAGATTAGCTCCTATAATTCACCCCTCCACTTT
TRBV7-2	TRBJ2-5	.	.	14	CASSLGPVQETQYF	TGTGCCAGCAGCTTAGGTCCAGTTCAAGAGACCCAGTACTTC
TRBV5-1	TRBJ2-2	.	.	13	CASSEQEAGELFF	TGCGCCAGCAGCGAACAGGAAGCCGGGGAGCTGTTTTTT
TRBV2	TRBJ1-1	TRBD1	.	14	CASSGQGVATEAFF	TGTGCCAGCAGCGGACAGGGGGTGGCGACTGAAGCTTTCTTT
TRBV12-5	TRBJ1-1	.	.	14	CASGLEDGGAGAFF	TGTGCTAGTGGTTTGGAGGACGGAGGGGCGGGAGCTTTCTTT
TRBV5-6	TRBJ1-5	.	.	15	CASSLQGYSNQPQHF	TGTGCCAGCAGCTTACAGGGTTATAGCAATCAGCCCCAGCATTTT
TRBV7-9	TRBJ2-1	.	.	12	CASSFDNNEQFF	TGTGCCAGCAGCTTTGACAACAATGAGCAGTTCTTC
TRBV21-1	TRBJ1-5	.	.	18	CASSKEREFDRGNQPQHF	TGTGCCAGCAGCAAAGAGAGAGAGTTTGACAGGGGTAATCAGCCCCAGCATTTT
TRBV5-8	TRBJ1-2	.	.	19	CASSLQTWTDDEVGYGYTF	TGTGCCAGCAGCTTACAAACTTGGACAGACGACGAAGTAGGCTATGGCTACACCTTC
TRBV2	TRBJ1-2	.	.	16	CASSESWGLSNYGYTF	TGTGCCAGCAGTGAATCTTGGGGGCTCTCTAACTATGGCTACACCTTC
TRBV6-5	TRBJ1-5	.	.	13	CASSPGMGQPQHF	TGTGCCAGCAGTCCGGGGATGGGTCAGCCCCAGCATTTT
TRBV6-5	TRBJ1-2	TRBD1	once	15	CASSFQQGQGYGYTF	TGTGCCAGCAGTTTCCAACAGGGACAGGGCTATGGCTACACCTTC
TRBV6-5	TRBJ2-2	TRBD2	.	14	CASRGLAVAGELFF	TGTGCCAGCAGGGGACTAGCCGTGGCCGGGGAGCTGTTTTTT
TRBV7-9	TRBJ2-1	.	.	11	CASSSQDEQFF	TGTGCCAGCAGCTCCCAGGATGAGCAGTTCTTC
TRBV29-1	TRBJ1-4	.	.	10	CSVGDEKLFF	TGCAGCGTTGGAGATGAAAAACTGTTTTTT
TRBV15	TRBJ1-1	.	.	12	CATSFRNTEAFF	TGTGCCACCAGCTTCCGTAACACTGAAGCTTTCTTT
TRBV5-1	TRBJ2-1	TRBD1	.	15	CASSLTGQGYNEQFF	TGCGCCAGCAGCTTGACGGGACAGGGGTACAATGAGCAGTTCTTC
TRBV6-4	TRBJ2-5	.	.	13	CASSGDMGETQYF	TGTGCCAGCAGTGGGGACATGGGCGAGACCCAGTACTTC
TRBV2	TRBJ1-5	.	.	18	CASSGGSRPNMPNQPQHF	TGTGCCAGCAGTGGGGGCAGCCGCCCTAATATGCCCAATCAGCCCCAGCATTTT
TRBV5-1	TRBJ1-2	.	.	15	CASSLGWRGDYGYTF	TGCGCCAGCAGCTTGGGTTGGAGGGGAGACTATGGCTACACCTTC
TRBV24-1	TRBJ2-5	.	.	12	CATLPGQETQYF	TGTGCCACCCTTCCGGGGCAAGAGACCCAGTACTTC
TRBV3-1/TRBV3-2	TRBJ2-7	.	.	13	CASTRTGDHEQYF	TGTGCCAGCACCCGGACGGGGGACCACGAGCAGTACTTC
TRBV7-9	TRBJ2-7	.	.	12	CASSLSGPEQYF	TGTGCCAGCAGCTTGAGCGGCCCCGAGCAGTACTTC
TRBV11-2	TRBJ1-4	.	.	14	CASSLASGDEKLFF	TGTGCCAGCAGCTTAGCGTCAGGGGATGAAAAACTGTTTTTT
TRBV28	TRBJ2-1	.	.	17	CASSPPPGGLAEDEQFF	TGTGCCAGCAGCCCCCCCCCGGGGGGCCTTGCGGAGGATGAGCAGTTCTTC
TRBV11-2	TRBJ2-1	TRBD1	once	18	CASSLDWGTGPSYNEQFF	TGTGCCAGCAGCTTAGATTGGGGGACAGGACCCTCCTACAATGAGCAGTTCTTC
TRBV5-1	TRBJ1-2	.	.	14	CASSLEGYRSGYTF	TGCGCCAGCAGCTTGGAGGGGTACCGTAGTGGCTACACCTTC
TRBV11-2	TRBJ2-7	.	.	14	CASSLGDWSYEQYF	TGTGCCAGCAGCCTAGGGGACTGGTCCTACGAGCAGTACTTC
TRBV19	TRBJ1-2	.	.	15	CASSLHATVNYGYTF	TGTGCCAGTAGCCTACACGCGACTGTGAACTATGGCTACACCTTC
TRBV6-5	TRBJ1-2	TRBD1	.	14	CASSRTGWNYGYTF	TGTGCCAGCAGCAGGACAGGGTGGAACTATGGCTACACCTTC
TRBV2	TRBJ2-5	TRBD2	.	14	CASSETSGRETQYF	TGTGCCAGCAGTGAGACTAGCGGGAGGGAGACCCAGTACTTC
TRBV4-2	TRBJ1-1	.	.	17	CASSQELGGSRNTEAFF	TGTGCCAGCAGCCAAGAGTTAGGCGGGTCTCGGAACACTGAAGCTTTCTTT
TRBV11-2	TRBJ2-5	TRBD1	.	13	CASSSGQVETQYF	TGTGCCAGCAGCTCGGGACAGGTGGAGACCCAGTACTTC
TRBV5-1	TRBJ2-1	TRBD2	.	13	CASFISGGNEQFF	TGCGCCAGCTTTATTTCGGGGGGGAATGAGCAGTTCTTC
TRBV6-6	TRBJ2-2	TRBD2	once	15	CASSLSASGTGELFF	TGTGCCAGCAGTCTAAGTGCTAGCGGGACCGGGGAGCTGTTTTTT
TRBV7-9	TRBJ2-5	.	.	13	CASSRPGAETQYF	TGTGCCAGCAGCCGTCCTGGGGCGGAGACCCAGTACTTC
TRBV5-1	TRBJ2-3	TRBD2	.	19	CASSLPAGGPAPSTDTQYF	TGCGCCAGCAGCTTGCCAGCGGGGGGACCTGCCCCTAGCACAGATACGCAGTATTTT